This TCR beta chain was sequenced for a study of tumor-infiltrating lymphocytes in primary liver carcinoma. Background on the study: Subjects consisted of male and female patients aged 30 to 69 years.

The CDR3 loop spans 14 amino acids. V gave up 0 bases and J gave up 1 base, with 7 bases separating them. The germline CDR1 and CDR2 sequences are SGHRS and YFSETQ. The input was around 500 ng total RNA; TCR beta cDNA was made from it with a constant-region primer. Slightly modified ARM-PCR with three nested multiplex PCR rounds yielded TCR beta libraries. The first two PCR rounds, around 10 cycles each, used TRBV1-TRBV30 forward primers and a C-beta reverse primer. TCRdb redid the calling of the multiplex PCR reads with MiXCR, one entry per CDR3 protein. This sample has approximately 310,000 distinct CDR3 sequences, with approximately 65% found just once. This clonotype was detected a few times. Germline DNA was also extracted, and blood RNA was taken from unsorted whole blood.

The sequencing input was peripheral blood. The TCR originated in a man aged 40-49 years with primary liver carcinoma and hepatitis B virus infection. The chain has TRBV5-1 and TRBJ1-1; D is possibly TRBD1 (5 bases). The CDR3: CASSLGGGNTEAFF. The CDR3 coding sequence is TGCGCCAGCAGCTTGGGGGGCGGGAACACTGAAGCTTTCTTT. The full variable domain, in which reference TRBV5-1 and TRBJ1-1 provide the parts outside the CDR3, is KAGVTQTPRYLIKTRGQQVTLSCSPISGHRSVSWYQQTPGQGLQFLFEYFSETQRNKGNFPGRFSGRQFSNSRSEMNVSTLELGDSALYLCASSLGGGNTEAFFGQGTRLTVV.